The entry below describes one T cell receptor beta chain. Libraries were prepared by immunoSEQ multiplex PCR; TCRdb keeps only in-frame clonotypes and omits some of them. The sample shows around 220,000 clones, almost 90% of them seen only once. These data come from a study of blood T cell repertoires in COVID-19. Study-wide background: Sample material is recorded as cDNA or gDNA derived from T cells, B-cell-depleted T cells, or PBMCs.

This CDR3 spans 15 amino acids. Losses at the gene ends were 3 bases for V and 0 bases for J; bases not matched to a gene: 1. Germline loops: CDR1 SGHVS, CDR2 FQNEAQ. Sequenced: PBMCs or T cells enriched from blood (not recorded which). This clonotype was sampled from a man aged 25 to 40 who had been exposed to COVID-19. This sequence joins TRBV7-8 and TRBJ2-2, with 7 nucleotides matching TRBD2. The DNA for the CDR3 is TGTGCCAGCAGCTTCAGCGGGGCGAACACCGGGGAGCTGTTTTTT. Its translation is CASSFSGANTGELFF.